This TCR beta chain was profiled in a study of technical replicates of blood from a handful of donors. Assay used: immunoSEQ multiplex PCR; TCRdb lists only in-frame clones, some missing. Among tens of thousands of clones listed, nearly 97% were seen once. V lost 3 bases to trimming and J lost 7 bases, with 12 bases between them. The length of the CDR3 is 13 residues. Germline values: CDR1 SEHNR, CDR2 FQNEAQ (reference sequence). In this sample, this clone turned up a few times. Input material: T cells isolated from PBMCs. This TCR came from a human donor in good health. The chain has TRBV7-9 and TRBJ1-2, with D maybe TRBD1 (6 bases). CDR3 sequence: CASSFGQPSGYTF. The CDR3 region has the DNA TGTGCCAGCAGCTTTGGACAGCCCAGTGGCTACACCTTC. Using reference TRBV7-9 and TRBJ1-2 for the parts outside the CDR3, the full variable domain is DTGVSQNPRHKITKRGQNVTFRCDPISEHNRLYWYRQTLGQGPEFLTYFQNEAQLEKSRLLSDRFSAERPKGSFSTLEIQRTEQGDSAMYLCASSFGQPSGYTFGSGTRLTVV.